The clone carrying this TCR beta chain occurred a few times. The data belong to a study of blood T cell repertoires in COVID-19. At the level of the study: Specimens from acute and convalescent COVID-19 originated in the United States, Italy and Spain. The analysed material was cDNA or gDNA that came from T cells, B-cell-depleted T cells, or PBMCs.

In the authors' workflow: Estimates of nucleated cell counts were drawn from the amplification of reference gene primers. Assay: immunoSEQ multiplex PCR; the TCRdb copy retains only in-frame clones and omits some. For V, J and clone size, that table is used; D and trimming come from the DNA. Among approximately 350,000 clones listed, around 83% were seen once. Germline loops: CDR1 SGHAT, CDR2 FQNNGV. CDR3 length equals 15 residues. Trimming removed 5 bases from V and 3 bases from J; junction bases left unmatched: 8. This clonotype was obtained from a man aged 30-40 years with active or convalescent COVID-19. Sequenced input: peripheral blood. The J gene is TRBJ1-1, the V gene TRBV11-2; TRBD1 matches at 8 bases. CDR3 sequence reads: CASSKTGGWDTEAFF. In DNA form, the CDR3 reads TGTGCCAGCAGCAAAACAGGGGGTTGGGACACTGAAGCTTTCTTT.